This entry lists 7 T cell receptor beta chains sequenced from one sample in a study of control samples from healthy donors and cancer patients. Profiled with immunoSEQ multiplex PCR; TCRdb holds only in-frame clones, not every one. The sample lists about 120,000 clones, about 90% occurring once. Sequencing was carried out using blood. The receptors were sampled from a woman between 45 and 65 years old in good health.

The V call is TRBV5-5, the J call TRBJ1-1; TRBD1 matches 9 bases. Germline V gene lookup returns CDR1 SGHKS and CDR2 YYEKEE (reference sequence). The length of the CDR3 is 14 residues. V lost 4 bases and J lost 5; bases outside the gene matches: 6. CDR3 amino acids: CASSPDRGFTEAFF. The CDR3 nucleotides are TGTGCCAGCAGCCCGGACAGGGGATTTACTGAAGCTTTCTTT.

The chain joins TRBV6-1 to TRBJ1-5; D is unresolved. Trimming left V 1 base short and J 6 bases short, with 10 bases between. The CDR3 has 14 amino acids. CDR1 is MNHNS, CDR2 SASEGT, per germline. As DNA, the CDR3 is TGTGCCAGCAGTGAAGGCCCGAACCGTCAGCCCCAGCATTTT. Amino acid sequence: CASSEGPNRQPQHF.

The CDR3 DNA sequence: TGCAGCGTTCGAACAGGTCTGAACACTGAAGCTTTCTTT. This gives the protein CSVRTGLNTEAFF. The chain couples TRBV29-1 to TRBJ1-1, with D tentatively TRBD1 (5 bases). Between the trimmed V and J ends, which lost 5 bases and 0 bases, there was a span of 10 bases. This CDR3 has 13 residues. Germline V CDR1 and CDR2: SQVTM, ANQGSEA.

The V call is TRBV5-1, the J call TRBJ2-2; D unclear. Per germline, CDR1 SGHRS and CDR2 YFSETQ. The CDR3 runs to 15 residues. Trimming left V 5 bases short and J 0 bases short, with 11 bases between. The CDR3 DNA follows: TGCGCCAGCAGTAAGACTCCCGCGAACACCGGGGAGCTGTTTTTT. Translating gives CASSKTPANTGELFF.

The chain combines TRBV28 with TRBJ2-1; tentatively, D is TRBD2 (5 bases). CDR1 is MDHEN, CDR2 SYDVKM, per germline. The CDR3 runs 16 residues. V lost 2 bases, J lost 9 bases, and 20 bases lay in between. CDR3 sequence reads: CASSLVLALHLGEQFF. DNA of the CDR3: TGTGCCAGCAGTTTAGTCCTAGCTCTGCACCTAGGTGAGCAGTTCTTC. Drawing the rest from reference TRBV28 and TRBJ2-1, the complete variable domain is DVKVTQSSRYLVKRTGEKVFLECVQDMDHENMFWYRQDPGLGLRLIYFSYDVKMKEKGDIPEGYSVSREKKERFSLILESASTNQTSMYLCASSLVLALHLGEQFFGPGTRLTVL.

The J gene is TRBJ1-1, the V gene TRBV6-4; D unresolved. V gave up 0 bases and J gave up 5 bases, with 7 bases separating them. The CDR3 runs 13 residues. Looked up from germline, CDR1 is MRHNA and CDR2 is SNTAGT. The CDR3 spells CASSDSGETEAFF. In DNA form, the CDR3 reads TGTGCCAGCAGTGACTCGGGTGAGACTGAAGCTTTCTTT.

This clone was detected once. The genes are TRBV5-4 and TRBJ2-1; TRBD1 agrees at 11 bases. CDR3 size: 15 residues. Losses at the gene ends were 5 bases for V and 5 bases for J; bases not matched to a gene: 6. Germline assignment: CDR1 SGHNT and CDR2 YYREEE (reference sequence). The CDR3 sequence: CASRTGTGGHNEQFF. The CDR3 DNA follows: TGTGCCAGCAGGACCGGGACAGGGGGTCACAATGAGCAGTTCTTC.